This T cell receptor (beta chain) was profiled in a study of shared clonotypes between healthy human individuals. Study as a whole: Contributing individuals were a couple of females and a few males aged 18 to 49. Study-wide results and limits: Naive CD4 clonotypes were shared across several donors at 4.5% to 6%.

J was trimmed by 0 bases and V by 4 bases; bases with no gene match: 8. Germline V gene data show CDR1 as MDHEN and CDR2 as SYDVKM. The CDR3 is 17 residues long. A word on this clone: Its antigen remains unidentified.

Produced via immunoSEQ multiplex PCR; TCRdb's table is partial and in-frame only. The sample includes over 2 million clones, roughly 94% of them seen just once. The chain links TRBV28 to TRBJ1-1; TRBD1 aligns across 10 bases. Sequenced input: naive CD4+ T cells sorted from blood. Sample subset: CD45RA+ positively selected. This sequence originates from a man younger than 35 in good health. The CDR3 DNA sequence: TGTGCCAGCAGTTCGCCGGGACAGGGGCTCATGAACACTGAAGCTTTCTTT. Its translation is CASSSPGQGLMNTEAFF. Looking up the rest from reference TRBV28 and TRBJ1-1 gives the full variable domain: DVKVTQSSRYLVKRTGEKVFLECVQDMDHENMFWYRQDPGLGLRLIYFSYDVKMKEKGDIPEGYSVSREKKERFSLILESASTNQTSMYLCASSSPGQGLMNTEAFFGQGTRLTVV.